This T cell receptor beta chain was captured by sequencing in a study of blood T cell repertoires in COVID-19. At the level of the study: Researchers got acute and convalescent COVID-19 samples from the United States, Italy and Spain. The cDNA or gDNA used as material had been derived from T cells, B-cell-depleted T cells, or PBMCs.

V was pared by 6 bases and J by 3 bases, with 8 bases of the junction left unmatched. The CDR3 loop spans 15 amino acids. CDR1 SGHTA and CDR2 FQGTGA come from the germline V gene. Authors' analysis steps: Nucleated cell counts were estimated from reference gene primer amplification. The repertoire was sequenced with immunoSEQ multiplex PCR; TCRdb's copy has only in-frame clones and lacks some. V, J and clone size reflect that table, while D and trimming were determined from the DNA. The table includes 150,000 or so clones, 85% to 90% detected once. V gene TRBV7-3 combines with J gene TRBJ2-7, with TRBD1 identical over 10 bases. Material: peripheral blood. This TCR was sampled from a man aged 60 to 75 with active or convalescent COVID-19. The CDR3 region has the DNA TGTGCCAGCAGTCTGGGGGGACAGGGGTACTACGAGCAGTACTTC. Encoded protein: CASSLGGQGYYEQYF.